The 24 T cell receptor beta chains below were found in one sample sequenced in a study of blood T cell repertoires in COVID-19. The method was immunoSEQ multiplex PCR; TCRdb's version includes in-frame clones alone and lacks a portion of them. The sample includes around 40,000 clones, more than 70% of them seen just once. The sequenced material came from peripheral blood. These receptors were taken from a human donor in a cohort sampled during active COVID-19.

The chain links TRBV7-2 to TRBJ2-3; 9 bases align to TRBD2. With V trimmed by 4 bases and J by 1 base, 3 bases remained unmatched. Germline CDR1 reads SGHTA; CDR2 reads FQGNSA. The CDR3 sequence is 15 residues long. In nucleotides, the CDR3 is TGTGCCAGCAGCTCGCGGGGGGGTGGCACAGATACGCAGTATTTT. Translation: CASSSRGGGTDTQYF. The variable domain in full, with the rest retrieved from reference TRBV7-2 and TRBJ2-3, is GAGVSQSPSNKVTEKGKDVELRCDPISGHTALYWYRQSLGQGLEFLIYFQGNSAPDKSGLPSDRFSAERTGGSVSTLTIQRTQQEDSAVYLCASSSRGGGTDTQYFGPGTRLTVL.

The table lists this clone with a count of one. This chain joins TRBV18 and TRBJ2-7; 10 nucleotides agree with TRBD1. This CDR3 is built from 14 residues. The germline V gene has CDR1 KGHSH and CDR2 LQKENI. V was pared by 3 bases and J by 6 bases, with 5 bases of the junction left unmatched. The CDR3 loop is CASSPGTGEGEQYF. The CDR3 DNA reads as TGTGCCAGCTCACCGGGGACAGGGGAGGGCGAGCAGTACTTC.

The chain couples TRBV7-9 to TRBJ2-3; possible D gene TRBD2, 6 bases. Germline V lookup: CDR1 SEHNR, CDR2 FQNEAQ (reference sequence). V lost 5 bases, J lost 1 base, and 16 bases lay in between. The CDR3 has 16 residues. The CDR3, as DNA: TGTGCCAGCAGCCCTTCCTGGGACTCAGGCACAGATACGCAGTATTTT. It encodes CASSPSWDSGTDTQYF.

The chain couples TRBV7-3 to TRBJ2-6; D might be TRBD2 (5 bases). This CDR3 is built from 16 residues. V was shortened by 5 bases and J by 2 bases, with 13 bases between the two germline ends. Germline lookup yields CDR1 SGHTA and CDR2 FQGTGA. CDR3: CASSQITRAGANVLTF. CDR3 bases: TGTGCCAGCAGCCAAATCACTAGGGCTGGGGCCAACGTCCTGACTTTC.

In its sample, this clone was seen once. The chain carries TRBV11-2 and TRBJ1-2; possible D gene TRBD1, 6 bases. Germline V gene sequence: CDR1 SGHAT, CDR2 FQNNGV. V lost 4 bases, J lost 4 bases, and 19 bases lay in between. This CDR3 comprises 16 residues. Here the CDR3 reads CASSSPRGGHTYGYTF. For the CDR3, the DNA is TGTGCCAGCAGCTCGCCTCGGGGGGGACATACCTATGGCTACACCTTC.

This clone was seen a handful of times. J is TRBJ1-3 and V is TRBV5-6; D is ambiguous. V dropped 0 bases and J dropped 2 bases, with 6 bases sitting between them. The CDR3 is 14 amino acids. From germline, CDR1 is SGHDT and CDR2 YYEEEE. This CDR3 reads CASSLGSTGNTIYF. The CDR3 nucleotides read TGTGCCAGCAGCTTGGGGAGTACTGGAAACACCATATATTTT.

V usage is TRBV15 and J usage is TRBJ1-2; D unclear. Trimming pared 0 bases from V and 5 bases from J, leaving 13 bases between. The CDR3 length is 15 residues. The germline gives CDR1 LNHNV, CDR2 YYDKDF (reference sequence). This CDR3 is CATSRDPGRPYGYTF. The CDR3 bases are TGTGCCACCAGCAGAGATCCCGGCAGGCCTTATGGCTACACCTTC.

V is TRBV19 and J is TRBJ2-5, with D tentatively TRBD1 (5 bases). Trimming stripped 3 bases from V and 2 bases from J, with 16 bases between. Germline V lookup: CDR1 LNHDA, CDR2 SQIVND (reference sequence). The CDR3 is 16 residues long. The CDR3 region is CASSMRGRVGQETQYF. The CDR3, as DNA: TGTGCCAGTAGTATGAGAGGCAGGGTGGGACAAGAGACCCAGTACTTC.

This clone was detected only a few times. This chain joins TRBV29-1 and TRBJ1-5, with 12 bases aligning to TRBD1. The CDR3 is 13 amino acids. The J segment lost 4 bases and the V segment lost 6 bases, leaving 1 base of the junction unmatched. Per germline, CDR1 SQVTM and CDR2 ANQGSEA. In nucleotides, the CDR3 is TGCAGCGTGGGACAGGGGGCAAATCAGCCCCAGCATTTT. The encoded protein is CSVGQGANQPQHF.

V gene TRBV7-6 combines with J gene TRBJ2-5; 10 nucleotides match TRBD2. CDR1 is SGHVS, CDR2 FNYEAQ, per germline. V gave up 5 bases and J gave up 5 bases; unmatched junction bases: 8. The CDR3 contains 15 residues. The CDR3 loop reads CASSISGGAGETQYF. In DNA, the CDR3 is TGTGCCAGCAGCATCAGCGGGGGGGCAGGGGAGACCCAGTACTTC.

The chain uses TRBV21-1 and TRBJ2-7; no DNA check was done on the table's D call, TRBD1. TRBV21-1 is classified as a pseudogene. The CDR3 runs to 15 residues. CDR3 protein: CASSRRTGNSYEQYF. The CDR3, as DNA: TGTGCCAGCAGCAGAAGGACAGGGAATTCCTACGAGCAGTACTTC.

The gene calls are TRBV18 and TRBJ2-2, with a weak D call TRBD1 (6 bases). V dropped 0 bases and J dropped 5 bases, with 13 bases sitting between them. The CDR3 contains 16 residues. CDR1 is KGHSH and CDR2 is LQKENI in the germline V gene. Here the CDR3 DNA reads TGTGCCAGCTCACCACCGATGGGGGCGTCGACCGGGGAGCTGTTTTTT. It is translated as CASSPPMGASTGELFF.

V and J are TRBV7-3 and TRBJ1-2, with 7 nucleotides matching TRBD1. This CDR3 spans 13 amino acids. V was pared by 1 base and J by 8 bases, with 4 bases of the junction left unmatched. Germline CDR1 is SGHTA and CDR2 is FQGTGA. The CDR3 reads CASSLRQGGGYTF. In DNA, the CDR3 is TGTGCCAGCAGCTTAAGACAGGGTGGAGGCTACACCTTC.

The rearrangement uses TRBV5-1 and TRBJ2-2; D uncertain. V lost 2 bases and J lost 7, with 6 bases in between. The CDR3 is 12 amino acids. CDR1 is SGHRS and CDR2 is YFSETQ in the germline V gene. The CDR3 nucleotides read TGCGCCAGCAGCTTAACGAGCGGGGAGCTGTTTTTT. Its translation is CASSLTSGELFF.

The CDR3: CATSRGQGGEETQYF. The CDR3 DNA sequence: TGTGCCACCAGCAGAGGACAGGGCGGAGAAGAGACCCAGTACTTC. This chain links TRBV15 with TRBJ2-5, with TRBD1 matching over 7 bases. This CDR3 has 15 amino acids. The germline V gene has CDR1 LNHNV and CDR2 YYDKDF (reference sequence). The junction had 5 bases not matched to a gene; V was cut back by 1 base and J by 3 bases.

The chain has TRBV27 and TRBJ1-5; no clear D gene. The CDR3 has 14 amino acids. CDR1 and CDR2 (germline): MNHEY, SMNVEV (reference sequence). The germline V and J ends were trimmed by 2 bases and 6 bases, with 11 bases remaining between them. CDR3 residues: CASSLAGVGQPQHF. CDR3 nucleotides: TGTGCCAGCAGTTTAGCGGGTGTAGGTCAGCCCCAGCATTTT.

This sequence joins TRBV6-6 and TRBJ1-2, with D maybe TRBD1 (6 bases). CDR3 size: 12 residues. Germline-derived CDR1 and CDR2 are MNHNY and SVGAGI (reference sequence). The CDR3 is CSCGQGNYGYTF. The CDR3 coding sequence is TGTTCCTGCGGGCAGGGGAACTATGGCTACACCTTC.

The gene calls are TRBV6-4 and TRBJ2-2, with D maybe TRBD2 (6 bases). CDR3 length equals 14 residues. Germline CDR1 and CDR2: MRHNA and SNTAGT. Trimming shortened V by 2 bases and J by 5 bases, and 9 bases separated the two germline ends. The CDR3 DNA sequence: TGTGCCAGCAGTGACAGGGCGGGAACCGGGGAGCTGTTTTTT. Residues: CASSDRAGTGELFF.

This chain joins TRBV19 and TRBJ2-7; 10 nucleotides match TRBD2. The CDR3 spans 15 residues. V dropped 5 bases and J dropped 6; count of bases not matched to a gene: 10. Per the germline V gene, CDR1 is LNHDA and CDR2 is SQIVND (reference sequence). Here the CDR3 reads CASSPQAGGPGEQYF. In DNA form, the CDR3 reads TGTGCCAGTAGTCCCCAAGCGGGGGGGCCTGGCGAGCAGTACTTC. Filled out from reference TRBV19 and TRBJ2-7, the complete variable domain reads DGGITQSPKYLFRKEGQNVTLSCEQNLNHDAMYWYRQDPGQGLRLIYYSQIVNDFQKGDIAEGYSVSREKKESFPLTVTSAQKNPTAFYLCASSPQAGGPGEQYFGPGTRLTVT.

The chain carries TRBV5-1 and TRBJ1-2; possible D gene TRBD1, 5 bases. V dropped 1 base and J dropped 10 bases, with 11 bases sitting between them. This CDR3 has 12 residues. Germline V gene lookup returns CDR1 SGHRS and CDR2 YFSETQ. The CDR3 region has the DNA TGCGCCAGCAGCTTGAGCCAGGGCCTCTACACCTTC. The encoded protein is CASSLSQGLYTF.

V and J are TRBV18 and TRBJ1-6; 7 bases are a match to TRBD1. From germline, CDR1 is KGHSH and CDR2 LQKENI. The CDR3 contains 14 residues. Trimming removed 3 bases from V and 15 bases from J; junction bases left unmatched: 11. The CDR3 DNA reads TGTGCCAGCTCACCGGGACAGACTAATTCAGGCCTCCACTTT. It encodes CASSPGQTNSGLHF.

This chain uses TRBV6-4 with TRBJ2-3; 7 nucleotides line up with TRBD2. Germline CDR1 and CDR2: MRHNA and SNTAGT. The V segment lost 6 bases and the J segment 0 bases; nucleotides outside the gene matches: 3. This CDR3 contains 14 residues. The CDR3 loop reads CASRGGGSTDTQYF. As DNA, the CDR3 is TGTGCCAGCAGGGGCGGGGGTAGCACAGATACGCAGTATTTT.

The chain uses TRBV18 and TRBJ2-7; D is possibly TRBD2 (5 bases). CDR1 is KGHSH and CDR2 is LQKENI in the germline V gene. This CDR3 region has 16 residues. V was shortened by 2 bases and J by 2 bases, with 16 bases between the two germline ends. The CDR3 nucleotides are TGTGCCAGCTCACCAAACGAAAGCTACGGGACCTACGAGCAGTACTTC. It encodes CASSPNESYGTYEQYF.

The genes are TRBV4-2 and TRBJ1-1; no definite D call. The V gene's germline CDR1 is LGHNA and CDR2 YNFKEQ. The germline V and J ends were trimmed by 0 bases and 0 bases, with 8 bases remaining between them. The CDR3 consists of 15 residues. CDR3 residues: CASSQDSRMNTEAFF. DNA for the CDR3: TGTGCCAGCAGCCAAGATTCGCGTATGAACACTGAAGCTTTCTTT.